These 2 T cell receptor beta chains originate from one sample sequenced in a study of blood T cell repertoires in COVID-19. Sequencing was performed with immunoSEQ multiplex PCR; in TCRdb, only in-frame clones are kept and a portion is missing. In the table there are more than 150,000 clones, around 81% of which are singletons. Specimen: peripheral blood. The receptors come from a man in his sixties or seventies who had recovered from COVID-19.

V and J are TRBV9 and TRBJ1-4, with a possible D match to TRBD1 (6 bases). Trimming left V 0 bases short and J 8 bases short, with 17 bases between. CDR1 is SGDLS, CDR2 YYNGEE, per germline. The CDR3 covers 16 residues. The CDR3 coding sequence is TGTGCCAGCAGCGTAGGGGGAATTACAGGGAACGAAAAACTGTTTTTT. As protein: CASSVGGITGNEKLFF.

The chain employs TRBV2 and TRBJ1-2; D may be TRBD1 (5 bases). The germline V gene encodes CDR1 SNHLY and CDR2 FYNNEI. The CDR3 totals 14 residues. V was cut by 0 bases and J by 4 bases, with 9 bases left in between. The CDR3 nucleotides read TGTGCCAGCAGTGAAGCGGGGCGGCCCTATGGCTACACCTTC. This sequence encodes CASSEAGRPYGYTF. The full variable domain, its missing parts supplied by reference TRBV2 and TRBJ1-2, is EPEVTQTPSHQVTQMGQEVILRCVPISNHLYFYWYRQILGQKVEFLVSFYNNEISEKSEIFDDQFSVERPDGSNFTLKIRSTKLEDSAMYFCASSEAGRPYGYTFGSGTRLTVV.